The 12 T cell receptor beta chains below all came from one sample that was sequenced in a study of molecular identifiers for immune sequencing clone quantification. TCRdb reprocessed the PCR reads via MiXCR and lists one record per CDR3 protein. The sample shows 460,000 or so distinct CDR3 sequences, around 23% of them seen only once. Sequencing used naive CD8+ T cells from blood, with Jurkat cell RNA spiked in. Subset meaning: FACS-sorted CD8+CD4-CCR7+CD45RA+ naive T cells. The receptors stem from a human donor in good health. Some libraries in this study had Jurkat cell RNA spiked in.

This clonotype was seen repeatedly, ten times or more. V usage is TRBV27 and J usage is TRBJ2-7, with 9 bases fitting TRBD2. CDR1 MNHEY and CDR2 SMNVEV come from the germline V gene (reference sequence). The V gene end was trimmed by 3 bases and the J gene end by 1 base; junction bases not matched to a gene: 4. This CDR3 is 15 amino acids long. The CDR3 DNA reads as TGTGCCAGCAGTTTGGCTAGCGGGACTTCCTACGAGCAGTACTTC. This translates into CASSLASGTSYEQYF.

This clonotype occurred a few times. The chain combines TRBV6-2 or TRBV6-3 with TRBJ2-7; no firm D call. Deletions cut 7 bases from V and 2 bases from J, with 9 bases between. This CDR3 spans 12 amino acids. CDR1 and CDR2 (germline): MNHEY, SVGEGT. The CDR3 DNA reads TGTGCCAGCATAGGCGGTCCCTACGAGCAGTACTTC. Residues: CASIGGPYEQYF.

This clonotype was seen at least ten times. The chain employs TRBV6-5 and TRBJ2-1; D gene uncertain. This CDR3 comprises 18 residues. Germline V gene lookup returns CDR1 MNHEY and CDR2 SVGAGI. Trimming removed 0 bases from V and 6 bases from J, with 21 bases in between. The CDR3 protein is CASSYSMASASTFNEQFF. DNA of the CDR3: TGTGCCAGCAGTTACTCAATGGCCTCGGCCTCGACCTTCAATGAGCAGTTCTTC.

The chain couples TRBV12-5 to TRBJ2-5; D might be TRBD1 (6 bases). V lost 2 bases and J 5 bases, leaving 15 bases between the germline ends. There are 15 residues in the CDR3. Germline assignment: CDR1 LGHNT and CDR2 FRNRAP. CDR3 region: CASGLPGDGEETQYF. In nucleotides, the CDR3 is TGTGCTAGTGGTTTGCCAGGGGACGGCGAGGAGACCCAGTACTTC.

V gene TRBV11-2 combines with J gene TRBJ2-1; D is ambiguous. This CDR3 is 12 amino acids long. Trimming took 3 bases from V and 15 from J, leaving 15 bases between them. Germline V gene lookup returns CDR1 SGHAT and CDR2 FQNNGV. The CDR3 region is CASSLALPWVFF. CDR3 sequence (DNA): TGTGCCAGCAGCTTGGCTCTGCCGTGGGTGTTCTTC.

Points on this clonotype: A read error may be the cause here, since a much bigger clone is one base away. This chain joins TRBV20-1 and TRBJ1-1; D not certain. This CDR3 is built from 11 residues. Germline assignment: CDR1 DFQATT and CDR2 SNEGSKA (reference sequence). For the CDR3, the DNA is TGCAGTGCGCCTTCCCGGACTGAAACTTTCTTT. Translating it yields CSAPSRTETFF.

The chain has TRBV6-5 and TRBJ2-2; a weak D match, TRBD1 (5 bases). V lost 0 bases, J lost 0 bases, and 8 bases lay in between. Germline CDR1 is MNHEY and CDR2 is SVGAGI. The CDR3 contains 16 residues. The CDR3 sequence is CASSYSQGSNTGELFF. The CDR3 DNA reads TGTGCCAGCAGTTACTCCCAGGGATCGAACACCGGGGAGCTGTTTTTT.

In DNA form, the CDR3 reads TGTGCCAGCAGTCCGGGACTAGCATACATTCAGTACTTC. Translated, it gives CASSPGLAYIQYF. The chain uses TRBV6-2 or TRBV6-3 and TRBJ2-4, with 9 nucleotides matching TRBD2. J gave up 8 bases and V 5 bases, and 4 bases lay outside the gene matches. The CDR3 runs to 13 residues. Germline CDR1 is MNHEY and CDR2 is SVGEGT.

This chain connects TRBV27 to TRBJ2-3; D not certain. The CDR3 runs 15 residues. Germline CDR1 reads MNHEY; CDR2 reads SMNVEV (reference sequence). Trimming removed 3 bases at V and 2 bases at J, with 12 bases between. The CDR3 DNA reads TGTGCCAGCAGTTTTTCCGGGCCCGACACAGATACGCAGTATTTT. It yields the protein CASSFSGPDTDTQYF.

This clonotype turned up a few times. This chain uses TRBV7-9 with TRBJ1-1; no definite D call. The V gene's germline CDR1 is SEHNR and CDR2 FQNEAQ (reference sequence). The CDR3 spans 12 residues. V lost 6 bases to trimming and J lost 2 bases, with 7 bases between them. CDR3 bases: TGTGCCAGCAGGTACAGTAACACTGAAGCTTTCTTT. Translation gives CASRYSNTEAFF.

The chain links TRBV27 to TRBJ1-6; D not certain. The CDR3 is 14 amino acids. The V end was cut by 5 bases, the J end by 7 bases, with 12 bases between. Germline V gives CDR1 MNHEY, CDR2 SMNVEV (reference sequence). CDR3 region: CASSLMGLNSPLHF. CDR3 sequence (DNA): TGTGCCAGCAGTCTAATGGGCTTAAATTCACCCCTCCACTTT.

The table lists this clonotype with many counts. The chain joins TRBV4-3 to TRBJ1-1, with no clear D. The germline V gene has CDR1 LGHNA and CDR2 YSLEER. Trimming shortened V by 1 base and J by 12 bases, and 15 bases separated the two germline ends. CDR3 length equals 13 residues. The chain's CDR3 is CASSQVSGPVTFF. The CDR3, as DNA: TGCGCCAGCAGCCAAGTAAGCGGGCCGGTGACTTTCTTT.